This T cell receptor (beta chain) was sequenced for a study of blood T cell repertoires in COVID-19 (dated by TCRdb to 2020 to 2022). Regarding the study in general: Collaborator samples came from the United States, Italy and Spain and covered acute and convalescent phases of COVID-19. The sample metadata nearly always contained a de-identified subject ID, COVID-19 status, age in years and sex. Samples came from the ongoing ImmuneRACE study (first 160 participants) plus 1,254 subjects from 6 global collaborators. The prospective study material was composed of cDNA or gDNA derived from T cells, B-cell-depleted T cells, or PBMCs. Where available, HLA class I and class II types were obtained from metadata supplied by the sample provider rather than from assay-based typing. The repertoires were made available in a free public database intended to serve as a resource for research on the immune response to SARS-CoV-2. The dataset comprised deeply sampled blood TCRbeta repertoires from subjects exposed to, actively infected with, or recovered from COVID-19. On the study overall, not on this receptor specifically: The amount of clinical and demographic metadata varied by source and participant and was provided uncurated.

Trimmed from V: 6 bases; trimmed from J: 0 bases; junction bases lacking a gene match: 2. The germline V gene yields ENHRY for CDR1 and SYGVKD for CDR2. From the cysteine through the phenylalanine, the CDR3 covers 15 amino acids. Of all the DNA, just the CDR3 is kept, 45 bases in frame from base 1. The immunoSEQ Assay, a bias-controlled multiplex PCR, was used to amplify TCRbeta CDR3 regions from genomic DNA. Per the source publication's procedure: The number of nucleated cells in each sample was estimated from the amplification of reference gene primers within the assay. To quantify the absolute abundance of each unique TCRbeta CDR3 rearrangement, sequence reads were collapsed and filtered. For each sample, productive Simpson clonality was calculated as the square root of Simpson's diversity index over productive rearrangements. Not all clones reach the TCRdb copy of this immuneACCESS table, which keeps in-frame sequences only. Checked studies attribute under half of the gap to unresolved V genes and leave the rest unexplained. V, J and clone size are those of that table, while D and trimming were read from the DNA. Across this sample there are under 500,000 clones, with 70% to 90% seen only once. Almost 2% of the sample is in the top ten clones.

Participants in the prospective study were aged 18 to 89 years, lived in over 20 United States geographic areas, and enrolled through a virtual design. Cohort assignment in the prospective study relied on participant-reported clinical history from a screening survey and a study questionnaire. In the prospective study, mobile phlebotomists collected whole blood, serum and a nasopharyngeal or oropharyngeal swab from each participant. Additional blood draws and questionnaires over an approximately 2-month period could optionally be provided by prospective study participants. Before DNA extraction, blood samples from the prospective study were shipped at room temperature or frozen. A remark on this clone: There is no known antigen for this receptor. The sample holds no much larger clone one base away, and base qualities are not on file.

This receptor was identified in a woman aged 18-29 years with acute COVID-19. The material sequenced was PBMCs or T cells enriched from blood (not recorded which). The sequence joins TRBV10-3 to TRBJ2-5, with 12 junctional bases fitting TRBD2. The DNA reads TGTGCCATCAGCAGGACTAGCGGGGACCAAGAGACCCAGTACTTC. Its amino acids are CAISRTSGDQETQYF.